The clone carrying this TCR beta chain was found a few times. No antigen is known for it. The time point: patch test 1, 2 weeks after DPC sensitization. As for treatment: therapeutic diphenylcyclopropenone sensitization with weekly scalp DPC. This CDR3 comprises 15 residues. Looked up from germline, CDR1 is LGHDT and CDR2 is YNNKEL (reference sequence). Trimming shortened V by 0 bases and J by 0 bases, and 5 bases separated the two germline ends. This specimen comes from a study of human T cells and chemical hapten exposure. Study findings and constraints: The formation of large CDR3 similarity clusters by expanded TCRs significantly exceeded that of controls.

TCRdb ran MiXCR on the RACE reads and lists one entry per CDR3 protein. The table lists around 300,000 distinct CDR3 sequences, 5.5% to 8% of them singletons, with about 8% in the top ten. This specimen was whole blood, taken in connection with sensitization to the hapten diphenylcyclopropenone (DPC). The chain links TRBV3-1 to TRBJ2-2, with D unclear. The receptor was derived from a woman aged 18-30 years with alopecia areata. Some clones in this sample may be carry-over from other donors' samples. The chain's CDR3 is CASSQDLANTGELFF. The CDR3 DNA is TGTGCCAGCAGCCAAGATCTAGCGAACACCGGGGAGCTGTTTTTT.